The next 14 T cell receptor beta chains were all read from a single sample in a study of blood T cell repertoires in COVID-19. Produced via immunoSEQ multiplex PCR; TCRdb's table is partial and in-frame only. This sample has 200,000 to 300,000 clones, with around 89% found just once. The sequenced sample was PBMCs or T cells enriched from blood (not recorded which). The source of these receptors is a man between 40 and 49 years old who had recovered from COVID-19.

This clone was seen once. The V call is TRBV7-2, the J call TRBJ2-1; 12 bases fit TRBD1. This CDR3 is 14 amino acids long. The V gene's germline CDR1 is SGHTA and CDR2 FQGNSA. The V and J ends lost 5 bases and 8 bases, in that order; junction bases with no gene match: 4. CDR3 sequence: CASSRDRGLYEQFF. The CDR3 nucleotides are TGTGCCAGCAGCCGGGACAGGGGGCTGTATGAGCAGTTCTTC.

This sequence joins TRBV21-1 and TRBJ1-1; TRBD1, the table's D call, was not compared with the DNA. TRBV21-1 is a pseudogene segment. The CDR3 extends over 19 amino acids. The CDR3 spells CASSKVPGQELIMNTEAFF. The DNA of the CDR3 is TGTGCCAGCAGCAAAGTGCCGGGACAGGAGCTTATAATGAACACTGAAGCTTTCTTT.

This sequence joins TRBV19 and TRBJ1-1, with 7 bases identical to TRBD1. Germline V gives CDR1 LNHDA, CDR2 SQIVND (reference sequence). J gave up 0 bases and V 6 bases, and 7 bases lay outside the gene matches. The CDR3 totals 15 residues. This chain's CDR3 is CASSKGQSMNTEAFF. The CDR3 DNA is TGTGCCAGTAGCAAGGGACAGTCCATGAACACTGAAGCTTTCTTT.

The CDR3: CATSDLADYRTYEQYF. In nucleotides, the CDR3 is TGTGCCACCAGTGATTTGGCGGATTATAGGACCTACGAGCAGTACTTC. The J gene is TRBJ2-7, the V gene TRBV24-1, with D uncertain. Per the germline V gene, CDR1 is KGHDR and CDR2 is SFDVKD. The CDR3 contains 16 residues. With 0 bases removed from V and 2 bases from J, the gap between germline ends came to 13 bases.

This clone was found once. The chain links TRBV6-5 to TRBJ2-5; tentative D call: TRBD2 (5 bases). This CDR3 is 15 amino acids long. The germline V gene encodes CDR1 MNHEY and CDR2 SVGAGI. V lost 5 bases and J lost 6, with 19 bases in between. The DNA of the CDR3 is TGTGCCAGCAGTCCTCCTTTGGGTAGCGTTAAGACCCAGTACTTC. Residues: CASSPPLGSVKTQYF.

In its sample, this clone was seen a few times. The J gene is TRBJ2-7, the V gene TRBV19, with D perhaps matching TRBD1 (5 bases). Germline values: CDR1 LNHDA, CDR2 SQIVND (reference sequence). The CDR3 contains 14 residues. V was shortened by 6 bases and J by 0 bases, with 12 bases between the two germline ends. CDR3 sequence: CASSVGHSSYEQYF. DNA for the CDR3: TGTGCCAGTAGCGTCGGACACAGCTCCTACGAGCAGTACTTC. Supplemented by reference TRBV19 and TRBJ2-7, the full variable domain reads DGGITQSPKYLFRKEGQNVTLSCEQNLNHDAMYWYRQDPGQGLRLIYYSQIVNDFQKGDIAEGYSVSREKKESFPLTVTSAQKNPTAFYLCASSVGHSSYEQYFGPGTRLTVT.

The V and J genes are TRBV6-1 and TRBJ2-5; 15 bases are a match to TRBD2. J was trimmed by 5 bases and V by 0 bases; bases with no gene match: 13. Germline V gene data show CDR1 as MNHNS and CDR2 as SASEGT. The CDR3 is 20 residues long. The CDR3 nucleotides read TGTGCCAGCAGTGAAGCTAGGGGACTAGCGGGAGGCGGGGCCCCTGAGACCCAGTACTTC. Residues: CASSEARGLAGGGAPETQYF.

The rearrangement links TRBV3-1 (or the pseudogene TRBV3-2) to TRBJ1-2; 7 nucleotides line up with TRBD1. V shed 2 bases and J 9 bases; nucleotides not matched to a gene: 9. The CDR3 sequence is 14 residues long. Germline V gene sequence: CDR1 LGHDT, CDR2 YNNKEL (reference sequence). DNA of the CDR3: TGTGCCAGCAGCCAACGGTCAGGGGGATATCGCTACACCTTC. Encoded protein: CASSQRSGGYRYTF.

The rearrangement links TRBV27 to TRBJ2-1, with no clear D. V lost 7 bases and J lost 0, with 16 bases in between. This CDR3 spans 16 amino acids. Germline CDR1 MNHEY, CDR2 SMNVEV (reference sequence). The CDR3 is CASTSPSRSSYNEQFF. CDR3 coding DNA: TGTGCCAGCACCTCCCCAAGCCGGAGCTCCTACAATGAGCAGTTCTTC.

The V call is TRBV15, the J call TRBJ2-7; no clear D gene. From germline, CDR1 is LNHNV and CDR2 YYDKDF (reference sequence). The V end was cut by 3 bases, the J end by 6 bases, with 12 bases between. The CDR3 totals 13 residues. The CDR3 spells CATSRSKASEQYF. CDR3 sequence (DNA): TGTGCCACCAGCAGGTCAAAAGCAAGCGAGCAGTACTTC.

This clone came up many times. The genes are TRBV5-8 and TRBJ1-5; 8 nucleotides agree with TRBD1. Losses at the gene ends were 4 bases for V and 6 bases for J; bases not matched to a gene: 9. The CDR3 totals 15 residues. CDR1 and CDR2 from the germline V gene are SGHTS and YDEGEE. The CDR3 nucleotides are TGTGCCAGCAGCGATAGACAGGGGCTAGGTCAGCCCCAGCATTTT. Protein sequence: CASSDRQGLGQPQHF.

The chain links TRBV19 to TRBJ1-5, with D possibly matching TRBD1 (5 bases). Per germline, CDR1 LNHDA and CDR2 SQIVND (reference sequence). V shed 8 bases and J shed 3 bases, with 11 bases lying between them. This CDR3 region has 13 residues. The CDR3 bases are TGTGCCAGTTGGGGGAGGCCCAATCAGCCCCAGCATTTT. This encodes CASWGRPNQPQHF.

CDR3 coding DNA: TGTGCCAGTAGGCATAGCGGGAGAGCGTCCGAGGATGAGCAGTTCTTC. This codes for CASRHSGRASEDEQFF. This chain connects TRBV19 to TRBJ2-1; TRBD2 aligns across 9 bases. Germline V gene sequence: CDR1 LNHDA, CDR2 SQIVND (reference sequence). This CDR3 has 16 residues. The ends lost 6 bases at V and 8 bases at J; junction bases unmatched: 14.

This chain joins TRBV5-5 and TRBJ1-6; TRBD1 matches at 7 bases. There are 16 residues in the CDR3. The germline CDR1 and CDR2 sequences are SGHKS and YYEKEE (reference sequence). Trimming took 1 base from V and 4 from J; bases not matched to a gene: 5. CDR3 nucleotides: TGTGCCAGCAGCTTGAGACAGGGTCTGTATAATTCACCCCTCCACTTT. It specifies CASSLRQGLYNSPLHF.